This paragraph covers one T cell receptor beta chain sequence. Its cognate antigen has yet to be identified. Base qualities are not recorded, but no much larger clone differs from it by a single base. Deletion took 7 bases off V and 0 bases off J, with a span of 15 bases between the germline ends. Spanning cysteine to phenylalanine, the CDR3 consists of 16 amino acids. Of all the DNA, just the CDR3 is kept, 48 bases in frame from base 1. From the germline V gene, CDR1 is SNHLY and CDR2 is FYNNEI. The data belong to a study of cytomegalovirus exposure and HLA in healthy donors (dated by TCRdb to the late 2010s). About the study as a whole: In an earlier analysis of some 610 of the donors, less than 350 Gb of sequence data and roughly 100 million unique TCR beta sequences from about 190 million T cells were reported. Every repertoire in the discovery cohort had been generated on one and the same sequencing platform. Among the approximately 420 genotyped donors, around 81% belonged to the genetic ancestry cluster associated with self-reported Caucasian donors. Typing coverage differed by locus: A, B, C, DRB1 and DQB1 were typed in roughly 620-630 donors, DQA1 in 522, DPA1 in approximately 610, and DPB1 in about 450. In a later analysis, previously published TCR beta repertoires from fewer than 750 donors were re-analyzed and high-resolution HLA genotyping was added so that TCR occurrence patterns could be studied. Because of strong linkage in the cohort, a handful of DR-DQ haplotypes were treated as single units for association and clustering. Rather than using new phenotypic data, the later analysis identified candidate immune exposures from TCR beta sequences and from how often those sequences occurred across donors. Class I and class II HLA loci were covered by the typing at four-digit resolution. Among about 360 genotyped donors of the cohort, an average of approximately 250,000 unique TCR beta nucleotide sequences were sequenced per donor, roughly 20% of them non-productive. In an earlier analysis of over 550 of the donors, high-throughput TCR beta sequencing was used to judge whether each TCR beta V gene segment behaved as functional or pseudogenic. In a later genetic analysis, genome-wide SNP genotypes for 398 of the 666 donors were used, and that subset was treated as a discovery cohort. To predict cytomegalovirus infection status, the study brought together high-throughput TCR immunosequencing, statistical association of individual TCRs with disease status, and machine learning. The study used immunosequencing to profile the T cell repertoires of 600 to 850 subjects and linked those repertoires to cytomegalovirus serostatus. An early release that covered roughly 600 HLA-typed donors contained approximately 300 gigabases of sequencing data and 65 million to 100 million unique TCR sequences. The aim of the study was to test whether cataloging public T cell receptors could identify signatures of past pathogen exposure. In addition to the first cohort of around 670 subjects, a separate validation cohort of 120 different subjects was used. Donor age, sex, ethnicity and CMV serostatus were compiled together with the repertoire data.

Here is what the overall study found, with its caveats: Most CMV-associated TCR beta chains appeared to be HLA-restricted in a later analysis, and the HLA associations seemed to be driven largely by CMV exposure. Roughly uniform sequencing depth across donors was assumed in presence/absence analyses, although this assumption may not hold. An earlier analysis of 587 of the donors showed that most TCR beta V segments appeared in productive rearrangements either about 90% or about 30% of the time, which broadly matched IMGT annotations. In a later analysis, TCR association rates were found to vary across HLA loci, with the most associated TCRs seen for DRB1 alleles and the fewest for HLA-C alleles. In both the original and validation cohorts, the classifier was reported to diagnose cytomegalovirus status with high specificity and sensitivity. Because counts were too low, about 18 rarely observed V segments, including chromosome 9 orphons, were left out of the earlier analysis of about 620 of the donors. It was suggested by the authors that the approach could potentially be generalized to other disease states and immunological phenotypes. The cohort was sequenced for TCR beta chains only, and without alpha or paired-chain data the features that could be detected were limited. When HLA alleles, especially DR and DQ, strongly co-occurred, attributing TCR associations to individual alleles was difficult. A cluster of highly shared sequence variants was judged likely to be a technical artifact of the sequencing pipeline. The study listed 150 to 200 TCR beta chains as associated with cytomegalovirus. A further reported finding was that TCR beta sequences accurately predicted the HLA-A and HLA-B alleles for most subjects in the first cohort. A few of the identified cytomegalovirus-associated TCR beta chains were confirmed in vitro to be specific for cytomegalovirus antigens. HLA typing was unavailable for some donors at each locus, so association tests used only the typed subset. An association between a missense DCLRE1C variant and V-gene and J-gene trimming of TCR beta chains was found in a later genetic analysis and replicated in an independent cohort. Correlated functional status among segregating V segments might reflect linkage disequilibrium, but an unknown experimental factor could not be ruled out. CMV serostatus was the only immune exposure information available for the cohort. According to a later genetic analysis, donors in an Asian-associated ancestry cluster had fewer N-insertions in productive TCRs than the approximately 650-donor mean. Because the 87-base-pair reads could not distinguish some IMGT-functional V segments, including TRBV6-2 and TRBV6-3, those segments were excluded. Across donors, most TCR sequences were observed very rarely, whereas some public TCRs were present in many individuals. In a later analysis, HLA-associated TCR beta chains showed more clonal expansion and lower generation probabilities than non-associated chains that were equally common. At a false discovery rate of 0.05, a later analysis linked approximately 18,000 TCR beta sequences to specific HLA alleles. According to a later analysis, parvovirus B19, influenza, CMV and Epstein-Barr virus appeared linked to several top co-occurrence clusters.

The library was prepared using the immunoSEQ multiplex PCR assay. For the multiplex PCR, a mixture combining 60 forward primers for TCR Vbeta segments and 13 reverse primers for TCR Jbeta segments was used. A multiplex PCR assay on genomic DNA amplified the CDR3 region of rearranged TCR beta genes. The Illumina HiSeq System was used to sequence the amplified TCR beta libraries as 87-base-pair reads. Concerning the study's data processing: Across the 600 to 700 repertoires, a later analysis counted roughly 77 million unique TCR beta chains, around 11 million of which were shared by at least two donors. Raw reads were error-corrected and collapsed into unique sequences with a nearest-neighbor algorithm that merged closely related sequences to remove PCR and sequencing errors. V, D and J gene segments were assigned by aligning CDR3 sequences to IMGT reference sequences. For a sequence to be retained, a match of at least six nucleotides to both a V gene segment and a J gene segment was required. A rearrangement was called productive if the CDR3 had no stop codons and remained in frame with V and J, and every other rearrangement was called non-productive. CDR3 was defined by IMGT convention, running from the second conserved V-encoded cysteine to the conserved J-encoded phenylalanine. In an earlier analysis of roughly 580 of the donors, sequences lacking an unambiguous match to a single V gene segment were excluded. In an earlier analysis of 587 of the donors, V segments were called functional above 56.7% productive rearrangements and were called segregating when the between-donor standard deviation exceeded 5%. A statistical classification framework was built to diagnose cytomegalovirus status from the catalog of TCR beta chain sequences. V and J gene assignment, in a later analysis, came from comparing TCR nucleotide sequences with IMGT/GENE-DB human TR gene sequences. In a later analysis, CDR3 sequences and most-parsimonious VDJ recombination scenarios were assigned using the TCRdist pipeline. In a later analysis, each TCR beta chain was defined by its CDR3 amino acid sequence together with its V-gene family, and reads lacking a unique V-gene family were excluded. A later analysis removed 592 highly shared, low-generation-probability nucleotide sequences to deal with suspected cross-contamination and a sequencing artifact. For each public chain, a later analysis derived a clonal expansion index from normalized ranks of inferred template counts within each repertoire. A later analysis computed generation probabilities with a VDJ recombination model fitted to out-of-frame rearrangements, and checked the results against IGoR. In a later analysis, TCR-TCR, TCR-HLA and TCR-CMV co-occurrence was scored with hypergeometric tests, and a repertoire-size bias correction was applied to TCR pairs. To estimate false discovery rates, a later analysis permuted the HLA or CMV assignments 20 times. A later analysis grouped co-occurring TCRs with DBSCAN, adding TCRdist sequence similarity when clustering within HLA-allele-positive subsets. For co-occurrence clustering, repertoires with fewer than 30,000 or more than 120,000 public chains were excluded, along with roughly five repertoires with anomalous nucleotide sharing. This is the immuneACCESS table as TCRdb keeps it, with only in-frame sequences that have V and J called. A part of the clones is gone; compared with another copy, unresolved V genes explain less than half, and the rest is unexplained. From that table come the V and J calls and clone size; the DNA was used to work out D and trimming. This sample is represented by roughly 120,000 clones; around 80% of them were singletons. About 3.2% of the sample rests with the top ten.

The cohort comprised 550 to 700 healthy bone marrow donors. At the time of sampling, all cohort members were nominally healthy, though unrecorded immune exposures were likely present. The donor was CMV seropositive and belonged to the group of more than 250 seropositive cohort members. Every donor gave a peripheral blood sample, and the peripheral blood mononuclear cells from that sample were used for TCR beta sequencing. The Qiagen DNeasy Blood Extraction Kit was used to extract genomic DNA from the blood cell samples. The sequence came from a woman in her sixties in good health and CMV-seropositive. Specimen: PBMCs. The chain employs TRBV2 and TRBJ2-2; a tentative D match to TRBD2 spans 7 bases. The CDR3 reads CASTGASGPNTGELFF. The nucleotides are TGTGCCAGCACAGGGGCTAGCGGACCGAACACCGGGGAGCTGTTTTTT.